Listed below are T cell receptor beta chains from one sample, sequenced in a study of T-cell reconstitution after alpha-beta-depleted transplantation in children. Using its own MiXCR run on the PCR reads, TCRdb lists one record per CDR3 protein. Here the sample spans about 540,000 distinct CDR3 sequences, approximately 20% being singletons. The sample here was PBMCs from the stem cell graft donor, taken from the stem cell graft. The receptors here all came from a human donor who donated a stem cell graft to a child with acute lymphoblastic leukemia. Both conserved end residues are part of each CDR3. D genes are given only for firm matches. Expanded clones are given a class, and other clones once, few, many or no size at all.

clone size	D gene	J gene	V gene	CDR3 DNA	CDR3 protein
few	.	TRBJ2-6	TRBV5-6	TGTGCCAGCAGCTTGGCGACTCGACGGACGGTCCCCTCTGGGGCCAACGTCCTGACTTTC	CASSLATRRTVPSGANVLTF
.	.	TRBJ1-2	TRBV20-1	TGCAGTGCTCCAGGATTGGGTGGCTACACCTTC	CSAPGLGGYTF
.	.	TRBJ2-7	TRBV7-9	TGTGCCAGCAGCTCCCGGGACAAATACTACGAGCAGTACTTC	CASSSRDKYYEQYF
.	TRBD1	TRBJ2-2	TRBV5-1	TGCGCCAGCAGCCCCAAAGAAGGGGGCGGCGCCGGGGAGCTGTTTTTT	CASSPKEGGGAGELFF
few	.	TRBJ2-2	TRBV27	TGTGCCAGCAGCCTTGAGGGGTTATTAGGGGAGCTGTTTTTT	CASSLEGLLGELFF
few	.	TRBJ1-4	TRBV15	TGTGCCACCAGCAGAGATATCGGCCGAAGATATGATGAAAAACTGTTTTTT	CATSRDIGRRYDEKLFF
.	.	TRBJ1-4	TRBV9	TGTGCCAGCAGCGTAGAGGCCCTGGGGAGAGAAACTAATGAAAAACTGTTTTTT	CASSVEALGRETNEKLFF
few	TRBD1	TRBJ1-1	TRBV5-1	TGCGCCAGCAGCCTACATGGACAGGGTATCACTGAAGCTTTCTTT	CASSLHGQGITEAFF
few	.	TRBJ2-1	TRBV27	TGTGCCAGCAGTTTAGGTAGCGTAACCTACAATGAGCAGTTCTTC	CASSLGSVTYNEQFF
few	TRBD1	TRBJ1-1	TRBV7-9	TGTGCCAGCAGCTTAGCCCAGGGGGCTGATGAAGCTTTCTTT	CASSLAQGADEAFF
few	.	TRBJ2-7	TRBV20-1	TGCAGCCTGTATGAGCTGGGCTACGAGCAGTACTTC	CSLYELGYEQYF
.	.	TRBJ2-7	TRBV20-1	TGCAGTGCTCTGGGATCCTACGAGCAGTACTTC	CSALGSYEQYF
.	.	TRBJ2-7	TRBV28	TGTGCCAGCGGCACGCTTGCCTACGAGCAGTACTTC	CASGTLAYEQYF
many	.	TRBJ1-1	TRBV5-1	TGTGCCAGTAGCCCAGGGGTTAACACTGAAGCTTTCTTT	CASSPGVNTEAFF
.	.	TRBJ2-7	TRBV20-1	TGCAGTGCTAGACGCGGGACTTACTACGAGCAGTACTTC	CSARRGTYYEQYF
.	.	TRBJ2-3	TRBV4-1	TGCGCCAGCAGCCAGACTGGCGTGCGGCAGTATTTT	CASSQTGVRQYF
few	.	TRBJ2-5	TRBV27	TGTGCCAGCAGCCCGGGTTCCGGCGGGTGGACCCAGTACTTC	CASSPGSGGWTQYF
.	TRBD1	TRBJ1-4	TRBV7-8	TGTGCCAGCAGCGAAGGACAGGGGAGGGAAAAACTGTTTTTT	CASSEGQGREKLFF
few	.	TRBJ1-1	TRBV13	TGTGCCAGCAGCCTCACAGGCCCTGGTTTCTTT	CASSLTGPGFF
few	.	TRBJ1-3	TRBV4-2	TGTGCCAGCAGCCAAGCCACACAGGGCTACTCTGGAAACACCATATATTTT	CASSQATQGYSGNTIYF
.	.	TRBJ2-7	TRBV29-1	TGCAGCGCCTGTGAGACAGGCCCGGAGTACTTC	CSACETGPEYF
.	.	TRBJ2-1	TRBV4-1	TGCGCCAGCAGCCAAGATCCGCGACGCTCCTACAATGAGCAGTTCTTC	CASSQDPRRSYNEQFF
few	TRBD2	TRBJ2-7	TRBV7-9	TGTGCCAGCAGCTTGTTACCTAGCGGGGGATACGAGCAGTACTTC	CASSLLPSGGYEQYF
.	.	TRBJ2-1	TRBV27	TGTGCCAGCAGATCCGGGACCGGGGTGCGGGAGCAGTTCTTC	CASRSGTGVREQFF
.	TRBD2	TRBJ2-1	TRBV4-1	TGCGCCAGCAGCCACCGACCGGGACTAGCGGGAGCAGACTACAATGAGCAGTTCTTC	CASSHRPGLAGADYNEQFF
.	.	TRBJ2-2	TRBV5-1	TGCGCCAGCAGCTTGGAGGGGACGCCGTTCGCGAACACCGGGGAGCTGTTTTTT	CASSLEGTPFANTGELFF
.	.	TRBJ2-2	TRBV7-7	TGTGCCAGCAGCTTGGGGCGGGCCGGGGAGCTGTTTTTT	CASSLGRAGELFF
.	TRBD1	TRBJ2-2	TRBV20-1	TGCAGTTTACCGGGACAGGGTGACACCGGGGAGCTGTTTTTT	CSLPGQGDTGELFF
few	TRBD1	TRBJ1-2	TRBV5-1	TGCGCCAGCAGCCGACCGTCCGGACAGGCGAACTATGGCTACACCTTC	CASSRPSGQANYGYTF
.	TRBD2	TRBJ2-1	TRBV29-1	TGCAGCGTTCACTCCGGGACTAAGTACAATGAGCAGTTCTTC	CSVHSGTKYNEQFF
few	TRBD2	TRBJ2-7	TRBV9	TGTGCCTCTTCGACTAGCGGGGTAGGTGGCTCCTACGAGCAGTACTTC	CASSTSGVGGSYEQYF
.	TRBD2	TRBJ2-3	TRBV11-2	TGTGCCAGCAGCTTAAGCCCTAGCGGCGTCACAGATACGCAGTATTTT	CASSLSPSGVTDTQYF
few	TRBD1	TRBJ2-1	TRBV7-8	TGTGCCAGCAGCCCCCATGGACAGGGTTACAATGAGCAGTTCTTC	CASSPHGQGYNEQFF
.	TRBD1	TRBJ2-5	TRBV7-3	TGTGCCAGCAGCGTGACAGGGGACCGTTACCAAGAGACCCAGTACTTC	CASSVTGDRYQETQYF
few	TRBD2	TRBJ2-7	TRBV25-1	TGTGCCAGCAGTGAATTAGGAGGGAGCGGGGAGAAAGGATACGAGCAGTACTTC	CASSELGGSGEKGYEQYF